The 22 T cell receptor beta chains below were found in one sample sequenced in a study of follicular helper T cells after annual influenza vaccination. Documented time point: 2014-2015 season, pre-vaccination. Assay used: immunoSEQ multiplex PCR; TCRdb lists only in-frame clones, some missing. The sample comprises about 14,000 clones, 84% of which are singletons, and 0.25% to 0.3% rests with the top ten. Source: CXCR5- memory CD4+ T cells sorted from blood, taken on the day of influenza vaccination. All receptors come from an adult who received the influenza vaccine.

This chain's CDR3 is CASSYSSGGITYEQYF. The CDR3 DNA reads TGTGCCAGCAGTTACTCGTCCGGCGGGATAACCTACGAGCAGTACTTC. The V gene is TRBV6-5, the J gene TRBJ2-7; D might be TRBD2 (6 bases). Trimming removed 0 bases at V and 2 bases at J, with 14 bases between. Germline V gene sequence: CDR1 MNHEY, CDR2 SVGAGI. The CDR3 spans 16 residues.

The chain recombines TRBV5-6 with TRBJ1-4; TRBD1 agrees at 7 bases. CDR1 and CDR2 from the germline V gene are SGHDT and YYEEEE. CDR3 length: 15 amino acids. V lost 4 bases to trimming and J lost 4 bases; unmatched junction nucleotides: 7. Written as DNA, the CDR3 is TGTGCCAGCAGCCTAGTCGACAGGGATAATGAAAAACTGTTTTTT. Its translation: CASSLVDRDNEKLFF. Full variable domain (missing parts from reference TRBV5-6 and TRBJ1-4): DAGVTQSPTHLIKTRGQQVTLRCSPKSGHDTVSWYQQALGQGPQFIFQYYEEEERQRGNFPDRFSGHQFPNYSSELNVNALLLGDSALYLCASSLVDRDNEKLFFGSGTQLSVL.

The chain carries TRBV6-5 and TRBJ1-6; D is perhaps TRBD1 (5 bases). The ends were cut back, 2 bases at V and 7 bases at J, with 12 bases in the middle. Germline loops: CDR1 MNHEY, CDR2 SVGAGI. CDR3 size: 15 residues. The DNA of the CDR3 is TGTGCCAGCAGTTACAGTCAGGGTGGAAATTCACCCCTCCACTTT. Encoded protein: CASSYSQGGNSPLHF.

The rearrangement uses TRBV4-3 and TRBJ1-4, with D hard to call. Germline values: CDR1 LGHNA, CDR2 YSLEER. This CDR3 has 15 amino acids. The V end was cut by 0 bases, the J end by 7 bases, with 12 bases between. DNA for the CDR3: TGCGCCAGCAGCCAAGATTTGGCTCTAGGTGAAAAACTGTTTTTT. Residues: CASSQDLALGEKLFF.

The rearrangement links TRBV5-1 to TRBJ2-3; D gene unclear. Per germline, CDR1 SGHRS and CDR2 YFSETQ. CDR3 size: 13 residues. Deletions cut 3 bases from V and 2 bases from J, with 7 bases between. CDR3 DNA sequence: TGCGCCAGCAGCTCTCCGCTCACAGATACGCAGTATTTT. Protein product: CASSSPLTDTQYF.

V gene TRBV11-2 combines with J gene TRBJ2-7; no definite D call. The V gene's germline CDR1 is SGHAT and CDR2 FQNNGV. V was cut by 4 bases and J by 8 bases, with 21 bases left in between. CDR3 length: 15 amino acids. DNA of the CDR3: TGTGCCAGCAGCTCCACCCGAGTCTCGGGTTGGAAGCAGTACTTC. Protein product: CASSSTRVSGWKQYF.

This rearrangement joins TRBV5-1 to TRBJ2-5, with no clear D. The CDR3 runs to 16 residues. Germline lookup yields CDR1 SGHRS and CDR2 YFSETQ. Deletions cut 0 bases from V and 2 bases from J, with 14 bases between. CDR3 DNA: TGCGCCAGCAGCTTGGTCTTGGTCGGGCAACAAGAGACCCAGTACTTC. Translated, it gives CASSLVLVGQQETQYF.

The table lists this clone with a count of one. The chain has TRBV18 and TRBJ2-5; D not certain. CDR1 is KGHSH, CDR2 LQKENI, per germline. V lost 5 bases to trimming and J lost 0 bases, with 4 bases between them. This CDR3 is 12 amino acids long. CDR3 loop: CASSSYQETQYF. The CDR3 bases are TGTGCCAGCTCAAGTTACCAAGAGACCCAGTACTTC. Supplemented by reference TRBV18 and TRBJ2-5, the full variable domain reads NAGVMQNPRHLVRRRGQEARLRCSPMKGHSHVYWYRQLPEEGLKFMVYLQKENIIDESGMPKERFSAEFPKEGPSILRIQQVVRGDSAAYFCASSSYQETQYFGPGTRLLVL.

V usage is TRBV5-1 and J usage is TRBJ1-3; 11 nucleotides match TRBD1. CDR1 and CDR2 from the germline V gene are SGHRS and YFSETQ. The CDR3 totals 14 residues. The J segment lost 7 bases and the V segment lost 4 bases, leaving 4 bases of the junction unmatched. CDR3: CASSQGTGGNTIYF. The CDR3, as DNA: TGCGCCAGCAGCCAGGGGACAGGGGGGAACACCATATATTTT.

This chain links TRBV7-2 with TRBJ1-1, with D perhaps TRBD1 (6 bases). CDR3 length: 16 amino acids. Trimming shortened V by 5 bases and J by 1 base, and 17 bases separated the two germline ends. CDR1 and CDR2 (germline): SGHTA, FQGNSA. CDR3: CASSEQGIGGNTEAFF. CDR3 nucleotides: TGTGCCAGCAGCGAACAGGGTATAGGGGGGAACACTGAAGCTTTCTTT.

The rearrangement joins TRBV5-6 to TRBJ1-5; a possible D gene is TRBD1 (5 bases). Between the trimmed V and J ends, which lost 1 base and 0 bases, there was a span of 8 bases. Per germline, CDR1 SGHDT and CDR2 YYEEEE. CDR3 length: 15 amino acids. In DNA, the CDR3 is TGTGCCAGCAGCTTGCTGGGGGATAGCAATCAGCCCCAGCATTTT. Translation gives CASSLLGDSNQPQHF.

J is TRBJ2-1 and V is TRBV28; possible D gene TRBD1, 6 bases. This CDR3 spans 19 amino acids. Germline V gene lookup returns CDR1 MDHEN and CDR2 SYDVKM. Trimming removed 3 bases at V and 1 base at J, with 22 bases between. CDR3 in DNA: TGTGCCAGCAGTTTCAGACCTAGGGGGTGGGGTAATTCCTACAATGAGCAGTTCTTC. It specifies CASSFRPRGWGNSYNEQFF.

CDR3 nucleotide sequence: TGTGCCACCAGCAGAGCTTTGGCAGCGGGGGACCCCTACAATGAGCAGTTCTTC. Amino acids: CATSRALAAGDPYNEQFF. The J gene is TRBJ2-1, the V gene TRBV15, with TRBD2 matching over 8 bases. Unmatched junction bases numbered 10, after V lost 1 base and J lost 2 bases. This CDR3 is built from 18 residues. The germline V gene encodes CDR1 LNHNV and CDR2 YYDKDF (reference sequence).

The rearrangement links TRBV6-6 to TRBJ1-4; the D gene is possibly TRBD1 (5 bases). The V end was cut by 2 bases, the J end by 4 bases, with 14 bases between. From germline, CDR1 is MNHNY and CDR2 SVGAGI (reference sequence). The CDR3 runs 16 residues. The CDR3 DNA follows: TGTGCCAGCAGTTACCGGCTCCCAGGGCTTAATGAAAAACTGTTTTTT. This codes for CASSYRLPGLNEKLFF.

The chain has TRBV7-6 and TRBJ1-2; unclear D gene. The CDR3 loop spans 13 amino acids. Germline loops: CDR1 SGHVS, CDR2 FNYEAQ. The germline V and J ends were trimmed by 5 bases and 1 base, with 8 bases remaining between them. CDR3 loop: CASSGGGNYGYTF. In nucleotides, the CDR3 is TGTGCCAGCAGCGGCGGCGGTAACTATGGCTACACCTTC.

The CDR3 nucleotides are TGCGCCAGCAGCCAAGATCCTCCTGATACGCAGTATTTT. Amino acids: CASSQDPPDTQYF. The chain is built from TRBV4-1 and TRBJ2-3; D gene ambiguous. CDR1 MGHRA and CDR2 YSYEKL come from the germline V gene. Trimming removed 0 bases from V and 6 bases from J, with 7 bases in between. The length of the CDR3 is 13 residues.

V and J are TRBV7-6 and TRBJ2-3; D gene ambiguous. The CDR3 has 16 amino acids. Germline V lookup: CDR1 SGHVS, CDR2 FNYEAQ. V shed 0 bases and J shed 5 bases, with 15 bases lying between them. The CDR3 DNA follows: TGTGCCAGCAGCTTAGCGAAGGCCGGCTCCGGAGATACGCAGTATTTT. It yields the protein CASSLAKAGSGDTQYF.

This sequence joins TRBV10-1 and TRBJ2-1, with 12 bases fitting TRBD2. J was trimmed by 9 bases and V by 5 bases; bases with no gene match: 5. CDR1 and CDR2 from the germline V gene are WNHNN and SYGVQD (reference sequence). This CDR3 is built from 14 residues. CDR3: CASSLAGGPGEQFF. DNA for the CDR3: TGCGCCAGCAGTCTAGCGGGGGGGCCGGGTGAGCAGTTCTTC.

This rearrangement joins TRBV5-5 to TRBJ2-3, with D unresolved. The germline gives CDR1 SGHKS, CDR2 YYEKEE (reference sequence). CDR3 length equals 12 residues. Trimming stripped 2 bases from V and 0 bases from J, with 1 base between. Here the CDR3 reads CASSFSTDTQYF. CDR3 sequence (DNA): TGTGCCAGCAGCTTCAGCACAGATACGCAGTATTTT.

This clone was counted a single time. The CDR3 DNA is TGTGCCAGCAGCTTAGACGGGAGGGGTAGGAGCTCCTACAATGAGCAGTTCTTC. Amino acid sequence: CASSLDGRGRSSYNEQFF. J is TRBJ2-1 and V is TRBV7-6, with TRBD2 matching 8 bases. This CDR3 spans 18 amino acids. Germline V CDR1 and CDR2: SGHVS, FNYEAQ. With V trimmed by 1 base and J by 0 bases, 8 bases remained unmatched.

V gene TRBV5-1 combines with J gene TRBJ2-4, with 12 bases that match TRBD2. Trimming removed 3 bases from V and 9 bases from J; junction bases left unmatched: 19. Germline V gene sequence: CDR1 SGHRS, CDR2 YFSETQ. CDR3 length: 19 residues. The DNA for the CDR3 is TGCGCCAGCAGCTCGAATTGGCGGGCTAGCGGGGGGGCCGGGGTCATTCAGTACTTC. Translation gives CASSSNWRASGGAGVIQYF. Using reference TRBV5-1 and TRBJ2-4 for the parts outside the CDR3, the full variable domain is KAGVTQTPRYLIKTRGQQVTLSCSPISGHRSVSWYQQTPGQGLQFLFEYFSETQRNKGNFPGRFSGRQFSNSRSEMNVSTLELGDSALYLCASSSNWRASGGAGVIQYFGAGTRLSVL.

The genes are TRBV19 and TRBJ2-5; perhaps TRBD2 as D (7 bases). CDR1 is LNHDA and CDR2 is SQIVND in the germline V gene (reference sequence). V was pared by 6 bases and J by 5 bases, with 13 bases between. The CDR3 is 13 residues long. In DNA form, the CDR3 reads TGTGCCAGTAGGAGGGGGGGCAAGGAGACCCAGTACTTC. This translates into CASRRGGKETQYF.